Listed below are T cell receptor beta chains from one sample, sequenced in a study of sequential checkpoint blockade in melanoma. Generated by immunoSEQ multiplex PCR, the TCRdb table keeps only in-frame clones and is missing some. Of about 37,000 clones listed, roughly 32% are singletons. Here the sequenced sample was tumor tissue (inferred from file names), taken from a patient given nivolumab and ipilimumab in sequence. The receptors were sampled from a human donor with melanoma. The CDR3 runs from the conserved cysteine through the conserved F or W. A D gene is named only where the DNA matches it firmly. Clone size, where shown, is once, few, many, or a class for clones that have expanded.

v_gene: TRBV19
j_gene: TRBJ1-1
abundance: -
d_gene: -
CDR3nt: TGTGCCAGTAGTATAGTGAGTTTCCTTATGAACACTGAAGCTTTCTTT
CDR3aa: CASSIVSFLMNTEAFF

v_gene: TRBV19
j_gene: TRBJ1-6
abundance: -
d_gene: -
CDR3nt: TGTGCCAGTAGGCCTGGACTCAACTATAATTCACCCCTCCACTTT
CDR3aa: CASRPGLNYNSPLHF

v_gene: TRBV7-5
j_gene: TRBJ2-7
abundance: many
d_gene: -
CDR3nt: TGTGCCAGCAGCTTAGCACAGGGGTATGGAGAGCAGTACTTC
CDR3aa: CASSLAQGYGEQYF

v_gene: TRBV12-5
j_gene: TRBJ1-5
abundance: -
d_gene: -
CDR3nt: TGTGCTAGTGGCACAGGGAGTGAAGAGCCCCAGCATTTT
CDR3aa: CASGTGSEEPQHF

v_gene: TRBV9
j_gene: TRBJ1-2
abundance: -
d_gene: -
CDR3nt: TGTGCCAGCAGCGGTCTGACCAGACGTGGCTACACCTTC
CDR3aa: CASSGLTRRGYTF

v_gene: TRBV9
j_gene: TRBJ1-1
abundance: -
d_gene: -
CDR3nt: TGTGCCAGCAGCGTAGCGCAGGGGAACACTGAAGCTTTCTTT
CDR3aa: CASSVAQGNTEAFF

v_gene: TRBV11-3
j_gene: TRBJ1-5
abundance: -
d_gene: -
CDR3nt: TGTGCCAGCAGCACCTCATCCAGGGGCGGTCAGCCCCAGCATTTT
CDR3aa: CASSTSSRGGQPQHF

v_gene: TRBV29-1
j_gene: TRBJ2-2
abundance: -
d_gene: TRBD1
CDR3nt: TGCAGCGTCACCCGCAGTCAAACAGGGGCCGGGGAGCTGTTTTTT
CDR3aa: CSVTRSQTGAGELFF

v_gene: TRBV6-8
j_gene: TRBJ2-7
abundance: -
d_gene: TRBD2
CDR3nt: TGTGCCAGCAGTGATCCCTCTAGCGGGTACAGCTCCTACGAGCAGTACTTC
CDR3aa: CASSDPSSGYSSYEQYF

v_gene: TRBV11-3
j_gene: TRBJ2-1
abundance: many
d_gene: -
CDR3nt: TGTGCCAGCAGCTTTGTTGGGGAAATGGGTAATGAGCAGTTCTTC
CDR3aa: CASSFVGEMGNEQFF

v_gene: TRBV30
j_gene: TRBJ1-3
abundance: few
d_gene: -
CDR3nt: TGTGCCTGGAGCAGGACAGTCGGGGGCACACACACCATATATTTT
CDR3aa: CAWSRTVGGTHTIYF

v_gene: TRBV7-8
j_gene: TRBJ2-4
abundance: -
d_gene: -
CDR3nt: TGTGCCAGCACGGGACTGAACAAAAACATTCAGTACTTC
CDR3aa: CASTGLNKNIQYF

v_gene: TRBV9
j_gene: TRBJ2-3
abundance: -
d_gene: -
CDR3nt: TGTGCCAGCAGCACTGGGTGGGGGACAGATACGCAGTATTTT
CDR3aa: CASSTGWGTDTQYF

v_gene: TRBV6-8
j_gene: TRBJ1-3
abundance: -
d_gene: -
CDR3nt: TGTGCCAGCAGTTCCCAGGGCGGCTCTGGAAACACCATATATTTT
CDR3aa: CASSSQGGSGNTIYF

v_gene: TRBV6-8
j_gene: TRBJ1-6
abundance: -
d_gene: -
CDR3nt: TGTGCCAGCAGTTACTCGTTATCTAGACCCCTCCACTTT
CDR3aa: CASSYSLSRPLHF

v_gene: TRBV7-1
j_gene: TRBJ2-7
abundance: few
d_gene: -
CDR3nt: TGTGCCAGCAGTTCCCAGGGGACCCACGAGCAGTACTTC
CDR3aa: CASSSQGTHEQYF

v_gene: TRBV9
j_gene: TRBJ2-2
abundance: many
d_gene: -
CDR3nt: TGTGCCAGCAGCCCGCAGTATACGGACACCGGGGAGCTGTTTTTT
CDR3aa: CASSPQYTDTGELFF

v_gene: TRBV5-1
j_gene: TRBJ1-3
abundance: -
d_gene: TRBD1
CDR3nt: TGCGCCAGCAGCTTCACAGGGGAGGGAAACACCATATATTTT
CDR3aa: CASSFTGEGNTIYF

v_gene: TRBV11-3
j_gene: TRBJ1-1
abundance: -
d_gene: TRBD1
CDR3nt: TGTGCCAGCAGCTTCTCGGACAGGGTGACCACTGAAGCTTTCTTT
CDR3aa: CASSFSDRVTTEAFF

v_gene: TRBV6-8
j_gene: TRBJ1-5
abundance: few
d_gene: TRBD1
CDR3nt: TGTGCCAGCAGAAAAGACAGGGGCGGTAATCAGCCCCAGCATTTT
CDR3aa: CASRKDRGGNQPQHF